This TCR beta chain was recorded in a study of blood T cell repertoires in COVID-19. Original data processing: Estimation of nucleated cell counts was performed using reference gene primer amplification. Assay used: immunoSEQ multiplex PCR; TCRdb lists only in-frame clones, some missing. For V, J and clone size, that table is used; D and trimming come from the DNA. Among 150,000 to 200,000 clones listed, about three quarters were seen once. Germline values: CDR1 SGDLS, CDR2 YYNGEE. The V end lost 3 bases, the J end lost 5 bases, and 7 bases lay between the germline ends. This CDR3 is built from 12 residues.

The specimen sequenced was peripheral blood. This chain links TRBV9 with TRBJ2-3, with unresolved D. The TCR comes from a man aged 70-80 years with acute or convalescent COVID-19. The DNA of the CDR3 is TGTGCCAGCAGCGCCGTAAAAGATACGCAGTATTTT. Translating it yields CASSAVKDTQYF.